This T cell receptor beta chain is from a study of human T cells and chemical hapten exposure. For the study at large: There were weekly diphenylcyclopropenone doses to the scalp for patients throughout the roughly 23-week study.

The CDR3 consists of 15 residues. CDR1 and CDR2 from the germline V gene are LNHDA and SQIVND (reference sequence). J lost 1 base, V lost 5 bases, and 3 bases had no gene match. As for time point: patch test 2, 6 weeks after DPC sensitization. Treatment noted: therapeutic diphenylcyclopropenone sensitization with weekly scalp DPC. Findings of the study overall: Expanded TCRs created a significantly greater count of big CDR3 similarity clusters than controls did.

Points on this clonotype: Its antigen remains unknown.

Attachment of unique molecular identifiers to individual cDNA molecules was performed in the library. Each CDR3 protein is one row after TCRdb ran MiXCR on the RACE reads. The sample has approximately 96,000 distinct CDR3 sequences; about 9.6% are singletons. The receptor was derived from a woman in her forties with alopecia areata. Some clones in this sample may be carry-over from other donors' samples. The chain joins TRBV19 to TRBJ2-4, with 9 bases identical to TRBD2. The sequenced sample was whole blood, obtained in connection with sensitization to the hapten diphenylcyclopropenone (DPC). In DNA form, the CDR3 reads TGTGCCAGTAGTGGGAGCGGGAGGGCCAAAAACATTCAGTACTTC. Translation gives CASSGSGRAKNIQYF.